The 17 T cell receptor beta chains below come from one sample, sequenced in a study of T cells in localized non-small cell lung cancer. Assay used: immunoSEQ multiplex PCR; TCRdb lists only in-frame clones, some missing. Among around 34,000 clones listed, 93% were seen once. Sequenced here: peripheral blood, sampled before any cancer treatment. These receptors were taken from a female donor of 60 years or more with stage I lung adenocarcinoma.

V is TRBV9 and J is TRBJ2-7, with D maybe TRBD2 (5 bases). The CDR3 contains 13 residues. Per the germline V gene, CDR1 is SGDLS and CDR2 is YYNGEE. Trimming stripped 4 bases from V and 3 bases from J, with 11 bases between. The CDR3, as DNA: TGTGCCAGCAGCCCCCGTGGACTCTACGAGCAGTACTTC. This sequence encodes CASSPRGLYEQYF.

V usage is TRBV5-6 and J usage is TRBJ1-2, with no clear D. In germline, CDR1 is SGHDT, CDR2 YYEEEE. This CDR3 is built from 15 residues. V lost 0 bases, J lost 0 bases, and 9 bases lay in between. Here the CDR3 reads CASSLGGVANYGYTF. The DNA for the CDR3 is TGTGCCAGCAGCTTGGGTGGGGTGGCTAACTATGGCTACACCTTC.

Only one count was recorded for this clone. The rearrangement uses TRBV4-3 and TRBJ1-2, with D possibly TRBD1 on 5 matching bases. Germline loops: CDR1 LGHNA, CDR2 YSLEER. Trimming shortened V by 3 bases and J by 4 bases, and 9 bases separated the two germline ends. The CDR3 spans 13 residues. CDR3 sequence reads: CASSQGGVYGYTF. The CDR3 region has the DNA TGCGCCAGCAGCCAGGGGGGAGTCTATGGCTACACCTTC.

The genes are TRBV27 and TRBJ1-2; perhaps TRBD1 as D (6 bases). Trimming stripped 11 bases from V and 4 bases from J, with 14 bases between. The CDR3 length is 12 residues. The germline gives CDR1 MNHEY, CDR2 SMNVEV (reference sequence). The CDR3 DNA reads TGTGCCCTCTTCTGGGGGGCCTATGGCTACACCTTC. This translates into CALFWGAYGYTF.

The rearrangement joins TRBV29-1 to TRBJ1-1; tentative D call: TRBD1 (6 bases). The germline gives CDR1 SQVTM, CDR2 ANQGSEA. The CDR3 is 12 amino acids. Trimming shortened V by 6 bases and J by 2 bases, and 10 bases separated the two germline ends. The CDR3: CSVWTANTEAFF. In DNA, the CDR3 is TGCAGCGTCTGGACAGCCAACACTGAAGCTTTCTTT.

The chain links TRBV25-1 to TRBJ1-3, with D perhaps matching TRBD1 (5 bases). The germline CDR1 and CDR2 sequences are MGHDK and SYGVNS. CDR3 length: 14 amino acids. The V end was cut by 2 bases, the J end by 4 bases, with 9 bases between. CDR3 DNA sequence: TGTGCCAGCAGTGAAGGGGGTGCCGGAAACACCATATATTTT. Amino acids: CASSEGGAGNTIYF.

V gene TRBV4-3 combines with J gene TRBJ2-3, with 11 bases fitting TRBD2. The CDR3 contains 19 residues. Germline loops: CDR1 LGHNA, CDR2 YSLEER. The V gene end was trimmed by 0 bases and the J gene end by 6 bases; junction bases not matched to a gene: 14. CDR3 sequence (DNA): TGCGCCAGCAGCCAAGATCATATCCTTCGACTAGCGGGGCCGGATACGCAGTATTTT. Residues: CASSQDHILRLAGPDTQYF.

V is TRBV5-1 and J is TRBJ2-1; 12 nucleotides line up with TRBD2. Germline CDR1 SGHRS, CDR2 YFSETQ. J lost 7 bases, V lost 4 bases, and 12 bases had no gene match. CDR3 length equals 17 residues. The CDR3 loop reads CASSVGTSGRGVNEQFF. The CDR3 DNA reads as TGCGCCAGCAGCGTAGGGACTAGCGGGCGGGGGGTGAATGAGCAGTTCTTC.

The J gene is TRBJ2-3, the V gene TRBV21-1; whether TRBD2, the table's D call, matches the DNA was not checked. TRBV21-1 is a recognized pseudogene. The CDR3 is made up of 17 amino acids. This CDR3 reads CASSSGTSGRWTDTQYF. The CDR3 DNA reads TGTGCCAGCAGCAGCGGGACTAGCGGGAGATGGACAGATACGCAGTATTTT.

CDR3 in amino acids: CASSYQGRGYEQYF. CDR3 nucleotides: TGTGCCAGCAGTTACCAGGGCAGGGGGTACGAGCAGTACTTC. The chain carries TRBV6-6 and TRBJ2-7; 7 nucleotides match TRBD1. The junction had 5 bases not matched to a gene; V was cut back by 2 bases and J by 4 bases. Germline loops: CDR1 MNHNY, CDR2 SVGAGI (reference sequence). The CDR3 totals 14 residues.

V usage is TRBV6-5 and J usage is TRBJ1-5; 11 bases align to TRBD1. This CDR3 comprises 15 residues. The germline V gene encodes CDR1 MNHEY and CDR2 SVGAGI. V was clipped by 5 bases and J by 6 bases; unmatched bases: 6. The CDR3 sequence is CASSRTGGLSQPQHF. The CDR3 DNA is TGTGCCAGCAGTCGGACAGGGGGCTTAAGTCAGCCCCAGCATTTT.

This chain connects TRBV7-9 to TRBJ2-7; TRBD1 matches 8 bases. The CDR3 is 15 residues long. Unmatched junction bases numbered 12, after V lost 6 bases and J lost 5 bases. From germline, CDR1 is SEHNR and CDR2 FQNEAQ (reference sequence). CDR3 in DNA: TGTGCCAGCAGTCCAGAGAGGACAGGGATGAACGAGCAGTACTTC. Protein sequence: CASSPERTGMNEQYF.

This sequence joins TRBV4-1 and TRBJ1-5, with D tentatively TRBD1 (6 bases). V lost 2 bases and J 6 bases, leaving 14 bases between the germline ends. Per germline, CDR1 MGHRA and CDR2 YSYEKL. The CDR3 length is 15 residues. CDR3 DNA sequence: TGCGCCAGCAGCCAACTCCGGACAGTAGGTCAGCCCCAGCATTTT. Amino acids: CASSQLRTVGQPQHF.

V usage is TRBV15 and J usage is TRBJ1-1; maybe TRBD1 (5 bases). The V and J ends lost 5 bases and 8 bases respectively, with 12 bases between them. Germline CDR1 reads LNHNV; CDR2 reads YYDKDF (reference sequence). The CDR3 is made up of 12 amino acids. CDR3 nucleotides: TGTGCCACCAGCCGGGGTGGGGGGGAAGCTTTCTTT. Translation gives CATSRGGGEAFF.

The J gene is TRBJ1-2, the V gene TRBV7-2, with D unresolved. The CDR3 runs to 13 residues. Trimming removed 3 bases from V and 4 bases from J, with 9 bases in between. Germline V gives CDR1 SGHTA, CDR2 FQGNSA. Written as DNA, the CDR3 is TGTGCCAGCAGCTTTGGACTGCTCTATGGCTACACCTTC. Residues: CASSFGLLYGYTF.

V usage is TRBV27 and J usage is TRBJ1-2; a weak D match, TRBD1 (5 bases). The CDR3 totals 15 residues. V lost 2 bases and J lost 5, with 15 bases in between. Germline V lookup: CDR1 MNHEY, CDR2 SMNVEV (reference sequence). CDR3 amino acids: CASSLGGTLRYGYTF. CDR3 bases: TGTGCCAGCAGTTTAGGGGGGACCCTGAGGTATGGCTACACCTTC.

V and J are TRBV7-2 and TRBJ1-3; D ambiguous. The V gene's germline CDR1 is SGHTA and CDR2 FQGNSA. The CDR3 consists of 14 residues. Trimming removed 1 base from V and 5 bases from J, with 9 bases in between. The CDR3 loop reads CASSLESGRNTIYF. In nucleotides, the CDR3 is TGTGCCAGCAGCTTAGAATCGGGGAGAAACACCATATATTTT.